The entry below gives a single T cell receptor (beta chain) sequence along with its context. Its antigen is as yet unknown. Healthy individuals who donated bone marrow served as the donors. The PCR employed 60 Vbeta primers together with 13 Jbeta primers. TCRdb's table, derived via immunoSEQ multiplex PCR, lists solely in-frame clones and lacks some. The table records fewer than 150,000 clones, about 75% of them present only once. The data stem from a study of cytomegalovirus exposure and HLA in healthy donors. The study's findings and limits: It was likely that a cluster of highly shared sequence variants was a sequencing artifact.

Trimming cost V 5 bases and J 0 bases; bases outside gene matches: 12. Germline CDR1 SGHTS, CDR2 YDEGEE. CDR3 length equals 18 residues. V is TRBV5-8 and J is TRBJ1-4, with 8 bases matching TRBD1. The sequence came from a woman younger than 45 in good health and CMV-seronegative. Sequenced sample: PBMCs. CDR3 protein: CASSQTGTGLATNEKLFF. The CDR3 DNA reads as TGTGCCAGCAGTCAAACCGGGACAGGCCTCGCAACTAATGAAAAACTGTTTTTT.